Listed below are T cell receptor beta chains from one sample, sequenced in a study of shared clonotypes between healthy human individuals. Libraries were prepared by immunoSEQ multiplex PCR; TCRdb keeps only in-frame clonotypes and omits some of them. This table has hundreds of thousands of clones, 95% to 97% appearing once. The sequenced sample consisted of naive CD8+ T cells sorted from blood. These receptors all come from a woman under 40 in good health. CDR3s include the opening cysteine and the closing phenylalanine or tryptophan. A D gene is named only where the DNA matches it firmly. Clone size is shown for a subset of rows, as once, few, many or a class of expanded clone.

length	D	V	J	size	DNA	CDR3
17	.	TRBV2	TRBJ1-1	.	TGTGCCAGCCTAGGGGCGGCGGTGAGCTCTATGAACACTGAAGCTTTCTTT	CASLGAAVSSMNTEAFF
12	.	TRBV27	TRBJ2-7	.	TGTGCCAGCAGTTCTACTAGCTTCGAGCAGTACTTC	CASSSTSFEQYF
14	TRBD2	TRBV28	TRBJ2-5	.	TGTGCCACCTCGGAGGCTAGCGGAGAAGAGACCCAGTACTTC	CATSEASGEETQYF
15	TRBD2	TRBV13	TRBJ2-1	once	TGTGCCAGCAGCCCTCGACTAGCGGGAGCTGATGAGCAGTTCTTC	CASSPRLAGADEQFF
16	TRBD1	TRBV6-1	TRBJ2-2	.	TGTGCCAGCAGTGAACTCCGGGACAGGGGCACCGGGGAGCTGTTTTTT	CASSELRDRGTGELFF
16	.	TRBV15	TRBJ2-1	once	TGTGCCACCAGCACGGAGACTAGAATCGTCGGGGGTGAGCAGTTCTTC	CATSTETRIVGGEQFF
17	TRBD1	TRBV7-9	TRBJ2-1	.	TGTGCCAGCATGTTTACGCGGGACAGGGGGAATAGGAATGAGCAGTTCTTC	CASMFTRDRGNRNEQFF
10	.	TRBV19	TRBJ2-2	.	TGTGCCACCGCCGCCGGGGAGCTGTTTTTT	CATAAGELFF
13	.	TRBV28	TRBJ2-1	once	TGTGCCAGCAGTTTGGGTCGGGCCAATGAGCAGTTCTTC	CASSLGRANEQFF
17	.	TRBV6-1	TRBJ2-2	.	TGTGCCAGCAGTGTAGGCCGCGTTTTGCCGAACACCGGGGAGCTGTTTTTT	CASSVGRVLPNTGELFF
16	.	TRBV5-6	TRBJ1-1	.	TGTGCCAGCAGCATAGAAACGGACTTCTTCAGGGCTGAAGCTTTCTTT	CASSIETDFFRAEAFF
15	.	TRBV19	TRBJ2-7	.	TGTGCCAGTAGTATTGCTCTCACGTCCTCCTACGAGCAGTACTTC	CASSIALTSSYEQYF
12	TRBD2	TRBV28	TRBJ2-7	.	TGTGCCAGCAGTTTATTAGCGGGAGAACCGTACTTC	CASSLLAGEPYF
18	TRBD2	TRBV27	TRBJ2-1	.	TGTGCCAGCAGTTTGATAGCGGGAGGGCCTCGCGGGTACAATGAGCAGTTCTTC	CASSLIAGGPRGYNEQFF
15	.	TRBV11-2	TRBJ1-1	.	TGTGCCAGCAGCTACTCCTCGCGAGTGGGCACTGAAGCTTTCTTT	CASSYSSRVGTEAFF
14	.	TRBV11-2	TRBJ2-5	.	TGTGCCAGCAGCTTGGGGCGCCGGGACGAGACCCAGTACTTC	CASSLGRRDETQYF
16	.	TRBV18	TRBJ1-1	once	TGTGCCAGCTCCCCCTATCCGGCTGATATGAACACTGAAGCTTTCTTT	CASSPYPADMNTEAFF
16	.	TRBV9	TRBJ2-2	.	TGTGCCAGCAGCGATATCTCTGGGACGGACACCGGGGAGCTGTTTTTT	CASSDISGTDTGELFF
16	.	TRBV7-9	TRBJ2-7	once	TGTGCCAGCAGCCCCACAGGTGGCAGGGGAGTCCACGAGCAGTACTTC	CASSPTGGRGVHEQYF
12	.	TRBV14	TRBJ2-7	.	TGTGCCAGCAGCCCCAACAGGGTCGAGCAGTACTTC	CASSPNRVEQYF
15	TRBD1	TRBV4-1	TRBJ2-7	once	TGCGCCAGCAGCCAAGGACAGGGAAGCTCCTACGAGCAGTACTTC	CASSQGQGSSYEQYF
16	TRBD2	TRBV28	TRBJ2-7	.	TGTGCCAGCAGTTCCCGGCTACTAGCGACAAACTACGAGCAGTACTTC	CASSSRLLATNYEQYF
15	TRBD2	TRBV19	TRBJ2-7	.	TGTGCCAGTAGTATCGGACTAGCGGAGGACTACGAGCAGTACTTC	CASSIGLAEDYEQYF
13	.	TRBV14	TRBJ1-1	.	TGTGCCAGCAGCCATGGTCGGGGGGCAGAAGCTTTCTTT	CASSHGRGAEAFF
14	TRBD1	TRBV27	TRBJ1-2	.	TGTGCCAGCAGTCTACAGGGGGCCATCGATGGCTACACCTTC	CASSLQGAIDGYTF
12	.	TRBV11-2	TRBJ1-2	once	TGTGCCAGCAGCTCGATCGGCTATGGCTACACCTTC	CASSSIGYGYTF
16	.	TRBV28	TRBJ2-2	.	TGTGCCAGCAGTCCCCTGGCAAACGCGAACACCGGGGAGCTGTTTTTT	CASSPLANANTGELFF
11	.	TRBV2	TRBJ2-1	.	TGTGCCAGCGCCATTATCAATGAGCAGTTCTTC	CASAIINEQFF
18	.	TRBV6-1	TRBJ1-3	once	TGTGCCAGCAGTGATCTCATGGTTATTGTTCGCTCTGGAAACACCATATATTTT	CASSDLMVIVRSGNTIYF
11	.	TRBV7-2	TRBJ2-1	few	TGTGCCAGCAGCTTCTACAATGAGCAGTTCTTC	CASSFYNEQFF
15	TRBD1	TRBV5-1	TRBJ2-7	.	TGCGCCAGCAGCCTGCGGGACAGGGGCGCCTACGAGCAGTACTTC	CASSLRDRGAYEQYF
16	TRBD2	TRBV5-6	TRBJ2-2	.	TGTGCCAGCAGTACCGGGACTAGCGGCTTGAGGGGGGAGCTGTTTTTT	CASSTGTSGLRGELFF
14	.	TRBV4-1	TRBJ1-1	.	TGCGCCAGCAGCCAAGTCGATCGGGTCTCGGCAGCTTTCTTT	CASSQVDRVSAAFF
18	TRBD2	TRBV10-1	TRBJ2-1	.	TGCGCCAGCAGTGAGTCTGTCGGGCTAGCGGGAGTACCCAATGAGCAGTTCTTC	CASSESVGLAGVPNEQFF
14	.	TRBV14	TRBJ1-1	.	TGTGCCAGCAGCCAAGAAGGGTGGAACACTGAAGCTTTCTTT	CASSQEGWNTEAFF
12	.	TRBV28	TRBJ1-5	.	TGTGCCAGCAGTTTCGAGAGTCAGCCCCAGCATTTT	CASSFESQPQHF
14	.	TRBV6-6	TRBJ1-1	.	TGTGCCAGCATGAGAGGCGGGTCGAACACTGAAGCTTTCTTT	CASMRGGSNTEAFF
15	TRBD1	TRBV6-5	TRBJ2-1	.	TGTGCCAGCAGTTACGGGGACAGGGGGCGTAGTGTGCAGTTCTTC	CASSYGDRGRSVQFF
14	TRBD1	TRBV10-2	TRBJ2-5	.	TGCGCCAGTCTTGAGGGGGCGAAAATAGAGACCCAGTACTTC	CASLEGAKIETQYF
14	.	TRBV5-1	TRBJ2-7	.	TGCGCCAGCAGCTCCCGGGACGGACATTACGAGCAGTACTTC	CASSSRDGHYEQYF
18	TRBD2	TRBV28	TRBJ2-1	once	TGTGCCAGCAGTTTGCAGCTAGCGGGAGGGGAGAATTATTTAGAGCAGTTCTTC	CASSLQLAGGENYLEQFF
15	.	TRBV6-1	TRBJ2-7	.	TGTGCCAGCAGTGAAATTACCGGCAGTACCTACGAGCAGTACTTC	CASSEITGSTYEQYF
17	TRBD2	TRBV5-6	TRBJ2-1	once	TGTGCCAGCAGCTTCGGGGCTAGCGGGAGTGAGGACAATGAGCAGTTCTTC	CASSFGASGSEDNEQFF
15	TRBD2	TRBV27	TRBJ2-3	.	TGTGCCAGCAGTCCAGTAGCGGGAGAAACGAATACGCAGTATTTT	CASSPVAGETNTQYF